Reported below is one T cell receptor beta chain. No antigen is known for it. Each of the patients experienced relapse following autologous stem cell transplantation, and their brentuximab vedotin exposure differed. J was trimmed by 8 bases and V by 6 bases; bases with no gene match: 11. The germline CDR1 and CDR2 sequences are MNHEY and SMNVEV (reference sequence). The CDR3 is 15 amino acids. TCRdb's copy holds only in-frame clones and misses some; the assay was immunoSEQ multiplex PCR. The table lists approximately 65,000 clones, around 88% of them singletons. These data are taken from a study of PD-1 blockade in classical Hodgkin lymphoma. Broader study findings: Underlying causes for the observed repertoire differences were not defined, possibly disease activity or prior therapy. Newly diagnosed patients were said to have less baseline TCR diversity than healthy donors did.

The receptor's source is a human donor with classical Hodgkin lymphoma. Sequenced here: peripheral blood mononuclear cells (PBMCs), sampled at baseline. The chain carries TRBV27 and TRBJ2-1, with 9 nucleotides matching TRBD1. CDR3 DNA sequence: TGTGCCAGCAGCTCACAGGGGGCGTCGTACGATGAGCAGTTCTTC. Its translation: CASSSQGASYDEQFF.